The rows below give T cell receptor beta chains drawn from one sample of a study of blood T cell repertoires in COVID-19. Repertoires were generated with immunoSEQ multiplex PCR, while TCRdb's copy carries only in-frame clones and drops some. The table has under 350,000 clones, around 88% seen once; the top ten hold roughly 5%. Sequenced: peripheral blood. The receptors stem from a man aged 35-49 years with acute or convalescent COVID-19. Both conserved end residues are part of each CDR3. Each record gives: clone size, J gene, D gene, V gene, CDR3 protein, CDR3 DNA. The D gene is left open where the match is weak. Expanded clones get a size class; other rows say once, few or many, or leave the size out.

size: .; J: TRBJ1-6; D: .; V: TRBV30; CDR3: CAWSTRLSYNSPLHF; DNA: TGTGCCTGGAGTACGCGACTATCCTATAATTCACCCCTCCACTTT
size: .; J: TRBJ1-4; D: TRBD1; V: TRBV2; CDR3: CASSGTGFSNEKLFF; DNA: TGTGCCAGCAGTGGGACAGGGTTCTCTAATGAAAAACTGTTTTTT
size: .; J: TRBJ2-7; D: .; V: TRBV2; CDR3: CASSSGQGGLSEQYF; DNA: TGTGCCAGCAGTTCCGGACAGGGAGGGCTTTCAGAGCAGTACTTC
size: .; J: TRBJ2-1; D: .; V: TRBV5-4; CDR3: CASSLVGGHQYSYNEQFF; DNA: TGTGCCAGCAGCTTGGTAGGAGGCCACCAATATTCATACAATGAGCAGTTCTTC
size: .; J: TRBJ1-5; D: TRBD1; V: TRBV5-8; CDR3: CASSLVWDRGYQPQHF; DNA: TGTGCCAGCAGCTTGGTCTGGGACAGGGGCTATCAGCCCCAGCATTTT
size: .; J: TRBJ1-3; D: .; V: TRBV25-1; CDR3: CASSAYRDGNTIYF; DNA: TGTGCCAGCAGTGCGTACAGGGATGGAAACACCATATATTTT
size: .; J: TRBJ1-1; D: .; V: TRBV4-2; CDR3: CASSQTQGFAEAFF; DNA: TGTGCCAGCAGCCAAACTCAGGGGTTCGCTGAAGCTTTCTTT
size: .; J: TRBJ2-2; D: TRBD1; V: TRBV19; CDR3: CASSLYTGGTGELFF; DNA: TGTGCCAGTAGTCTATACACAGGGGGCACCGGGGAGCTGTTTTTT
size: .; J: TRBJ1-2; D: .; V: TRBV28; CDR3: CASSRPGSPYGYTF; DNA: TGTGCCAGCAGTCGCCCGGGAAGTCCTTATGGCTACACCTTC
size: .; J: TRBJ2-7; D: TRBD1; V: TRBV30; CDR3: CACRERLGTGGDEQYF; DNA: TGTGCCTGTAGGGAGCGACTGGGGACAGGGGGTGACGAGCAGTACTTC
size: few; J: TRBJ1-1; D: .; V: TRBV30; CDR3: CASAHRRVGTEAFF; DNA: TGTGCCTCGGCACATCGCAGGGTGGGCACTGAAGCTTTCTTT
size: .; J: TRBJ2-3; D: .; V: TRBV7-8; CDR3: CASSPKWGGPADTQYF; DNA: TGTGCCAGCAGCCCGAAGTGGGGGGGCCCCGCAGATACGCAGTATTTT
size: .; J: TRBJ2-1; D: TRBD1; V: TRBV6-2/TRBV6-3; CDR3: CASSYQGVSYNEQFF; DNA: TGTGCCAGCAGTTACCAGGGGGTCTCCTACAATGAGCAGTTCTTC
size: .; J: TRBJ2-7; D: .; V: TRBV18; CDR3: CASSPSPGQSYYEQYF; DNA: TGTGCCAGCTCACCGTCCCCAGGACAGAGTTACTACGAGCAGTACTTC
size: .; J: TRBJ1-3; D: .; V: TRBV27; CDR3: CASSSYRQPSSGNTIYF; DNA: TGTGCCAGCAGTTCTTACCGACAGCCGAGCTCTGGAAACACCATATATTTT
size: .; J: TRBJ1-4; D: .; V: TRBV3-1/TRBV3-2; CDR3: CASSPLGGGGGKLFF; DNA: TGTGCCAGCAGCCCCCTCGGGGGGGGCGGAGGAAAACTGTTTTTT
size: .; J: TRBJ1-1; D: .; V: TRBV10-3; CDR3: CAISLGDTEAFF; DNA: TGTGCCATCAGCCTAGGGGACACTGAAGCTTTCTTT
size: few; J: TRBJ1-2; D: .; V: TRBV30; CDR3: CAWSISQGGYTF; DNA: TGTGCCTGGAGTATTTCCCAGGGAGGCTACACCTTC
size: .; J: TRBJ1-1; D: .; V: TRBV11-2; CDR3: CASSLYGERAFF; DNA: TGTGCCAGCAGCTTGTATGGTGAGCGGGCTTTCTTT
size: .; J: TRBJ2-2; D: .; V: TRBV7-2; CDR3: CASSLRGLSTGELFF; DNA: TGTGCCAGCAGCTTAAGAGGGTTGAGCACCGGGGAGCTGTTTTTT
size: .; J: TRBJ1-2; D: .; V: TRBV6-5; CDR3: CASRNIYGYTF; DNA: TGTGCCAGCAGAAACATCTATGGCTACACCTTC
size: .; J: TRBJ1-6; D: .; V: TRBV30; CDR3: CAWSIKGGSFNSPLHF; DNA: TGTGCCTGGAGTATCAAAGGGGGTAGTTTCAATTCACCCCTCCACTTT
size: .; J: TRBJ2-1; D: .; V: TRBV5-1; CDR3: CASPEEASYNEQFF; DNA: TGCGCCAGCCCAGAGGAGGCTTCCTACAATGAGCAGTTCTTC
size: .; J: TRBJ1-2; D: TRBD1; V: TRBV12-5; CDR3: CASAGRGQGARSYGYTF; DNA: TGTGCTAGTGCCGGGCGGGGACAGGGGGCTCGGAGCTATGGCTACACCTTC
size: .; J: TRBJ2-7; D: TRBD2; V: TRBV5-1; CDR3: CASSLVPSGAYEQYF; DNA: TGCGCCAGCAGCTTGGTCCCTAGCGGGGCCTACGAGCAGTACTTC
size: .; J: TRBJ2-2; D: TRBD2; V: TRBV5-3; CDR3: CARSLGTSEKTGELFF; DNA: TGTGCCAGAAGCTTGGGGACTAGCGAAAAGACCGGGGAGCTGTTTTTT
size: .; J: TRBJ1-6; D: .; V: TRBV7-9; CDR3: CASATQGTLNSPLHF; DNA: TGTGCCAGCGCCACACAGGGCACCCTTAATTCACCCCTCCACTTT
size: .; J: TRBJ1-1; D: .; V: TRBV6-1; CDR3: CASSEVGGAFF; DNA: TGTGCCAGCAGTGAAGTGGGGGGAGCTTTCTTT
size: .; J: TRBJ1-1; D: .; V: TRBV5-4; CDR3: CASSSSGTEAFF; DNA: TGTGCCAGCAGCTCTTCCGGCACTGAAGCTTTCTTT
size: .; J: TRBJ1-6; D: TRBD1; V: TRBV27; CDR3: CASSPIRSSTGVNSPLHF; DNA: TGTGCCAGCAGTCCAATAAGGTCATCGACAGGGGTCAATTCACCCCTCCACTTT
size: .; J: TRBJ1-5; D: TRBD1; V: TRBV5-6; CDR3: CASSSMTGGYQPQHF; DNA: TGTGCCAGCAGCTCAATGACAGGGGGGTATCAGCCCCAGCATTTT
size: .; J: TRBJ1-5; D: .; V: TRBV6-1; CDR3: CASSEQQGGLNSNQPQHF; DNA: TGTGCCAGCAGTGAACAGCAGGGTGGCCTTAATAGCAATCAGCCCCAGCATTTT
size: .; J: TRBJ2-3; D: .; V: TRBV6-5; CDR3: CASSRGTSTDTQYF; DNA: TGTGCCAGCAGCCGCGGGACTAGCACAGATACGCAGTATTTT
size: .; J: TRBJ1-1; D: .; V: TRBV29-1; CDR3: CSVASNTEAFF; DNA: TGCAGCGTCGCGTCTAACACTGAAGCTTTCTTT
size: .; J: TRBJ1-1; D: TRBD1; V: TRBV9; CDR3: CASSGGQTNTEAFF; DNA: TGTGCCAGCAGCGGGGGACAGACGAACACTGAAGCTTTCTTT
size: .; J: TRBJ2-3; D: TRBD2; V: TRBV6-4; CDR3: CASSDGGGTDTQYF; DNA: TGTGCCAGCAGTGACGGGGGGGGCACAGATACGCAGTATTTT
size: .; J: TRBJ1-2; D: TRBD1; V: TRBV15; CDR3: CATSRGQGADYGYTF; DNA: TGTGCCACCAGCAGAGGACAGGGGGCAGACTATGGCTACACCTTC
size: .; J: TRBJ2-2; D: .; V: TRBV9; CDR3: CASSRGRVGELFF; DNA: TGTGCCAGCAGCCGGGGAAGGGTCGGGGAGCTGTTTTTT
size: .; J: TRBJ2-1; D: TRBD1; V: TRBV24-1; CDR3: CATSDTRQGSYNEQFF; DNA: TGTGCCACCAGTGATACCCGACAGGGATCCTACAATGAGCAGTTCTTC
size: .; J: TRBJ2-7; D: TRBD2; V: TRBV18; CDR3: CASSPNHGTSGALYEQYF; DNA: TGTGCCAGCTCACCAAACCACGGGACTAGCGGAGCCCTCTACGAGCAGTACTTC
size: once; J: TRBJ1-2; D: .; V: TRBV9; CDR3: CASSARRNYGYTF; DNA: TGTGCCAGCAGCGCTAGACGGAACTATGGCTACACCTTC
size: .; J: TRBJ1-2; D: .; V: TRBV24-1; CDR3: CATSDPTGPYGYTF; DNA: TGTGCCACCAGTGATCCAACAGGGCCCTATGGCTACACCTTC
size: .; J: TRBJ1-2; D: TRBD1; V: TRBV5-4; CDR3: CASSRDRVGGYTF; DNA: TGTGCCAGCAGCCGCGACAGGGTAGGCGGCTACACCTTC
size: .; J: TRBJ1-4; D: .; V: TRBV6-5; CDR3: CASSYAGEGEKLFF; DNA: TGTGCCAGCAGTTACGCAGGGGAGGGAGAAAAACTGTTTTTT
size: once; J: TRBJ1-2; D: .; V: TRBV12-3/TRBV12-4; CDR3: CASSLDSMSRYTF; DNA: TGTGCCAGCAGTTTGGACAGTATGTCTCGCTACACCTTC
size: .; J: TRBJ2-7; D: .; V: TRBV6-6; CDR3: CASSSGVFYEQYF; DNA: TGTGCCAGCAGTTCCGGGGTTTTTTACGAGCAGTACTTC
size: .; J: TRBJ1-2; D: .; V: TRBV7-2; CDR3: CASSSPGGNNYGYTF; DNA: TGTGCCAGCAGTTCCCCTGGAGGGAATAACTATGGCTACACCTTC
size: .; J: TRBJ2-7; D: .; V: TRBV5-1; CDR3: CASSLDPEGEQYF; DNA: TGCGCCAGCAGCTTGGATCCAGAGGGCGAGCAGTACTTC
size: .; J: TRBJ2-7; D: TRBD2; V: TRBV7-2; CDR3: CASRQLGEGSYEQYF; DNA: TGTGCCAGCAGACAATTGGGGGAGGGTTCCTACGAGCAGTACTTC
size: few; J: TRBJ1-5; D: TRBD1; V: TRBV5-6; CDR3: CASSQIILGQGENQPQHF; DNA: TGTGCCAGCAGCCAAATTATTCTAGGACAGGGGGAAAATCAGCCCCAGCATTTT
size: .; J: TRBJ1-2; D: .; V: TRBV2; CDR3: CASSETTYGYTF; DNA: TGTGCCAGCAGTGAGACTACATACGGCTACACCTTC
size: .; J: TRBJ2-2; D: TRBD1; V: TRBV5-1; CDR3: CASSLKTGSFVELFF; DNA: TGCGCCAGCAGCTTGAAGACAGGGAGTTTTGTGGAGCTGTTTTTT
size: .; J: TRBJ2-7; D: .; V: TRBV2; CDR3: CASTLQGTLYEQYF; DNA: TGTGCCAGCACCTTACAGGGTACGCTCTACGAGCAGTACTTC
size: once; J: TRBJ2-6; D: .; V: TRBV27; CDR3: CASSLNRAGANVLTF; DNA: TGTGCCAGCAGTTTAAACAGGGCTGGGGCCAACGTCCTGACTTTC
size: .; J: TRBJ2-1; D: TRBD2; V: TRBV10-3; CDR3: CAISERRTRIPFF; DNA: TGTGCCATCAGTGAACGACGGACTAGGATTCCGTTCTTC